The 21 T cell receptor beta chains presented below share a single source sample, sequenced in a study of shared clonotypes between healthy human individuals. Naivety among CD8 cells was defined by CD45RO negativity and positive CCR7 selection, thereby excluding terminally differentiated effector memory CD45RA+ cells. Libraries were prepared by immunoSEQ multiplex PCR; TCRdb keeps only in-frame clonotypes and omits some of them. The sample has roughly 2.1 million clones; more than 85% are singletons. The material sequenced was naive CD8+ T cells from PBMCs. The receptor source for this set is a man between 18 and 29 years old in good health. Some clones in this sample may be carry-over from other donors' samples.

J is TRBJ2-7 and V is TRBV9, with 7 bases lining up with TRBD1. Germline V lookup: CDR1 SGDLS, CDR2 YYNGEE. Germline trimming cut 3 bases from V and 6 bases from J; bases unmatched to any gene: 9. This CDR3 region has 14 residues. The CDR3 protein is CASSGQGVSAEQYF. DNA of the CDR3: TGTGCCAGCAGCGGGCAGGGGGTCTCTGCCGAGCAGTACTTC.

The V and J genes are TRBV7-2 and TRBJ2-7, with 12 bases fitting TRBD2. Germline V lookup: CDR1 SGHTA, CDR2 FQGNSA. The V gene end was trimmed by 3 bases and the J gene end by 5 bases; junction bases not matched to a gene: 8. The CDR3 contains 16 residues. CDR3 sequence reads: CASSFPSGRAVHEQYF. The CDR3 DNA sequence: TGTGCCAGCAGCTTCCCTAGCGGGAGGGCTGTCCACGAGCAGTACTTC.

This chain joins TRBV5-6 and TRBJ1-6; D remains ambiguous. The V end lost 0 bases, the J end lost 8 bases, and 9 bases lay between the germline ends. This CDR3 contains 14 residues. The germline CDR1 and CDR2 sequences are SGHDT and YYEEEE. CDR3 residues: CASSLGALDSPLHF. CDR3 in DNA: TGTGCCAGCAGCTTGGGGGCGTTGGATTCACCCCTCCACTTT.

The chain has TRBV18 and TRBJ2-1, with D perhaps given as TRBD1 or TRBD2 (5 bases each). The CDR3 sequence is 17 residues long. Germline CDR1 reads KGHSH; CDR2 reads LQKENI. Trimming stripped 6 bases from V and 8 bases from J, with 26 bases between. As DNA, the CDR3 is TGTGCCAGCTCGCTGGGGACCCCTCCTACATGGGTCCATGAGCAGTTCTTC. Its translation: CASSLGTPPTWVHEQFF.

V is TRBV5-1 and J is TRBJ2-1; D possibly corresponds to TRBD2 (6 bases). Trimming stripped 0 bases from V and 7 bases from J, with 14 bases between. The CDR3 runs 15 residues. Germline-derived CDR1 and CDR2 are SGHRS and YFSETQ. CDR3 sequence reads: CASSLGPGVENEQFF. Here the CDR3 DNA reads TGCGCCAGCAGCTTGGGTCCGGGAGTGGAAAATGAGCAGTTCTTC. Full variable domain (missing parts from reference TRBV5-1 and TRBJ2-1): KAGVTQTPRYLIKTRGQQVTLSCSPISGHRSVSWYQQTPGQGLQFLFEYFSETQRNKGNFPGRFSGRQFSNSRSEMNVSTLELGDSALYLCASSLGPGVENEQFFGPGTRLTVL.

The J gene is TRBJ1-5, the V gene TRBV30; D gene uncertain. Germline V gives CDR1 GTSNPN, CDR2 SVGIG (reference sequence). V was clipped by 0 bases and J by 7 bases, with 10 bases between them. CDR3 length: 13 residues. The chain's CDR3 is CAWSVHGAQPQHF. The CDR3 coding sequence is TGTGCCTGGAGTGTACATGGAGCACAGCCCCAGCATTTT.

In DNA, the CDR3 is TGTGCCAGCAGCTTAGGCTTGGGTAGCAGGTACGAGCAGTACTTC. Its translation is CASSLGLGSRYEQYF. The gene calls are TRBV11-2 and TRBJ2-7; D remains unclear. The CDR3 runs 15 residues. Trimming left V 1 base short and J 4 bases short, with 14 bases between. Germline V gene sequence: CDR1 SGHAT, CDR2 FQNNGV. Drawing the rest from reference TRBV11-2 and TRBJ2-7, the complete variable domain is EAGVAQSPRYKIIEKRQSVAFWCNPISGHATLYWYQQILGQGPKLLIQFQNNGVVDDSQLPKDRFSAERLKGVDSTLKIQPAKLEDSAVYLCASSLGLGSRYEQYFGPGTRLTVT.

V gene TRBV4-3 combines with J gene TRBJ1-2; D unresolved. V lost 2 bases and J 8 bases, leaving 12 bases between the germline ends. Germline CDR1 is LGHNA and CDR2 is YSLEER. The CDR3 length is 13 residues. The CDR3 DNA is TGCGCCAGCAGCCAACGGGGTTTGAGGGGCTACACCTTC. Protein: CASSQRGLRGYTF.

The rearrangement joins TRBV20-1 to TRBJ2-7; 8 bases align to TRBD2. Germline V gives CDR1 DFQATT, CDR2 SNEGSKA (reference sequence). V gave up 6 bases and J gave up 9 bases; unmatched junction bases: 7. The CDR3 extends over 11 amino acids. DNA for the CDR3: TGCAGTGCCGGGGGGGTCCTCGGGCAGTACTTC. It specifies CSAGGVLGQYF.

V gene TRBV9 combines with J gene TRBJ2-1, with D perhaps TRBD2 (6 bases). Germline CDR1 is SGDLS and CDR2 is YYNGEE. The CDR3 sequence is 15 residues long. V lost 4 bases and J lost 2, with 13 bases in between. For the CDR3, the DNA is TGTGCCAGCAGCCTTTTAGCGGTACCCTACAATGAGCAGTTCTTC. This encodes CASSLLAVPYNEQFF.

The CDR3 nucleotides are TGCGCCAGCAGCCAGGACAAGGGACTAGCGGGAGGAAACAATGAGCAGTTCTTC. Translation: CASSQDKGLAGGNNEQFF. The chain carries TRBV4-3 and TRBJ2-1; TRBD2 matches 15 bases. J gave up 5 bases and V 3 bases, and 8 bases lay outside the gene matches. CDR1 is LGHNA, CDR2 YSLEER, per germline. This CDR3 has 18 residues.

Concerning this clone: The sample contains more than one DNA sequence encoding this CDR3. The rearrangement links TRBV5-1 to TRBJ2-2; maybe TRBD1 (6 bases). Germline V gene sequence: CDR1 SGHRS, CDR2 YFSETQ. V lost 3 bases to trimming and J lost 4 bases, with 7 bases between them. The CDR3 length is 13 residues. CDR3 region: CASSWTVTGELFF. The CDR3 DNA is TGCGCCAGCAGCTGGACAGTCACCGGGGAGCTGTTTTTT. The variable domain in full, completed from reference TRBV5-1 and TRBJ2-2, reads KAGVTQTPRYLIKTRGQQVTLSCSPISGHRSVSWYQQTPGQGLQFLFEYFSETQRNKGNFPGRFSGRQFSNSRSEMNVSTLELGDSALYLCASSWTVTGELFFGEGSRLTVL.

In regard to this clone: The sample has other DNA sequences that encode this CDR3 too. V and J are TRBV7-9 and TRBJ2-1; D is uncertain. Germline V gene lookup returns CDR1 SEHNR and CDR2 FQNEAQ (reference sequence). CDR3 length: 12 residues. The germline V and J ends were trimmed by 5 bases and 6 bases, with 8 bases remaining between them. CDR3 sequence: CASSRLGNEQFF. DNA of the CDR3: TGTGCCAGCAGCCGACTTGGCAATGAGCAGTTCTTC.

The gene calls are TRBV28 and TRBJ2-7; 9 bases match TRBD1. Unmatched junction bases numbered 7, after V lost 5 bases and J lost 5 bases. Looked up from germline, CDR1 is MDHEN and CDR2 is SYDVKM. The CDR3 consists of 14 residues. The CDR3 DNA reads TGTGCCAGCAGTACCCCGGACAGGGGACACGAGCAGTACTTC. Its translation is CASSTPDRGHEQYF.

J is TRBJ2-7 and V is TRBV27, with TRBD1 matching over 9 bases. The CDR3 sequence is 13 residues long. V was pared by 3 bases and J by 7 bases, with 4 bases of the junction left unmatched. Germline V gives CDR1 MNHEY, CDR2 SMNVEV (reference sequence). The CDR3 sequence: CASSLTGGSEQYF. As DNA, the CDR3 is TGTGCCAGCAGTTTGACAGGGGGGAGTGAGCAGTACTTC.

This CDR3 reads CASSGKLREEPVERTGELFF. The CDR3 nucleotides are TGTGCCAGCAGTGGCAAATTGCGGGAGGAGCCGGTAGAACGCACCGGGGAGCTGTTTTTT. The rearrangement joins TRBV27 to TRBJ2-2, with TRBD2 identical over 8 bases. CDR1 MNHEY and CDR2 SMNVEV come from the germline V gene (reference sequence). This CDR3 region has 20 residues. The J segment lost 4 bases and the V segment lost 5 bases, leaving 21 bases of the junction unmatched.

The chain links TRBV5-1 to TRBJ1-1; D is ambiguous. Germline V lookup: CDR1 SGHRS, CDR2 YFSETQ. V was trimmed by 4 bases and J by 7 bases, leaving 20 bases between them. The CDR3 totals 15 residues. The CDR3 DNA is TGCGCCAGCAGCCCAAAAGAAGGTTTAGGCGTTGAAGCTTTCTTT. It encodes CASSPKEGLGVEAFF.

The chain uses TRBV25-1 and TRBJ2-7; 8 bases map to TRBD1. From germline, CDR1 is MGHDK and CDR2 SYGVNS. V dropped 8 bases and J dropped 3; count of bases not matched to a gene: 9. The CDR3 loop spans 14 amino acids. The CDR3: CASGSGGAVYEQYF. The CDR3 bases are TGTGCCAGCGGATCAGGGGGCGCGGTCTACGAGCAGTACTTC.

The gene calls are TRBV28 and TRBJ2-7; D is possibly TRBD1 (5 bases). Germline-derived CDR1 and CDR2 are MDHEN and SYDVKM. V lost 2 bases and J lost 6, with 14 bases in between. The length of the CDR3 is 14 residues. The CDR3 region has the DNA TGTGCCAGCAGTTTAGGCGTCAGGGCCTCCGAGCAGTACTTC. Protein sequence: CASSLGVRASEQYF.

This clone was picked up one time. The chain recombines TRBV11-1 with TRBJ2-2; D gene unclear. CDR1 and CDR2 (germline): SGHAT, FQDESV (reference sequence). This CDR3 is built from 13 residues. V lost 4 bases to trimming and J lost 6 bases, with 9 bases between them. This CDR3 is CASSYPGAGELFF. The DNA for the CDR3 is TGTGCCAGCAGCTACCCCGGAGCCGGGGAGCTGTTTTTT.

The rearrangement joins TRBV10-3 to TRBJ2-6; no clear D. Trimming took 3 bases from V and 0 from J, leaving 6 bases between them. CDR3 length: 15 amino acids. CDR1 is ENHRY and CDR2 is SYGVKD in the germline V gene. CDR3 DNA: TGTGCCATCAGTGACCGGGCCTCTGGGGCCAACGTCCTGACTTTC. Amino acid sequence: CAISDRASGANVLTF.